The rows below give T cell receptor beta chains drawn from one sample of a study of blood T cells in healthy people across ages. TCRdb recomputed calls from the 5' RACE reads with MiXCR, one row per CDR3 protein. The table includes around 900,000 distinct CDR3 sequences, less than 35% detected once. Sequencing used blood. Receptor source: a woman of 80 years or more in good health. Each CDR3 is given with its conserved first and last residue. A D gene is named only where the DNA matches it firmly. Expanded clones are given a class, and other clones once, few, many or no size at all.

>NA|NA|TRBV7-2|TRBJ1-1
TGTGCCGGCAGCCTAAGGACAGCGAACACTGAAGCTTTCTTT
CAGSLRTANTEAFF
>TRBD1|many|TRBV29-1|TRBJ2-3
TGCAGCTTAAAGGACAGGCCGCTCACAGATACGCAGTATTTT
CSLKDRPLTDTQYF
>TRBD1|NA|TRBV20-1|TRBJ1-6
TGCAGTGCTAAGGGACAGGGGGCTCCCCTTATAAATTCACCCCTCCACTTT
CSAKGQGAPLINSPLHF
>TRBD1|many|TRBV5-1|TRBJ1-2
TGCGCCAGCAGCTTCGGGACAGGGGGACAAGGCTACACCTTC
CASSFGTGGQGYTF
>TRBD2|many|TRBV20-1|TRBJ2-3
TGCAGTGCTACGACTGCGACTAGCGGGGGCACAGATACGCAGTATTTT
CSATTATSGGTDTQYF
>NA|many|TRBV28|TRBJ2-7
TGTGCCAGCACCTCTCAAAGGGGCGCCTCCTACGAGCAGTACTTC
CASTSQRGASYEQYF
>NA|many|TRBV11-2|TRBJ2-5
TGTGCCAGCAGCTTAGAGCGGGGTAGGGAGACCCAGTACTTC
CASSLERGRETQYF
>TRBD1|many|TRBV6-6|TRBJ2-6
TGTGCCAGCATGGGACAGGGCTCTGGGGCCAACGTCCTGACTTTC
CASMGQGSGANVLTF
>NA|few|TRBV30|TRBJ1-2
TGTGCCTGGAGTTACGACAGAAACTATGGCTACACCTTC
CAWSYDRNYGYTF
>NA|few|TRBV29-1|TRBJ2-1
TGCAGCGTTGAAGGAGAGTTCTTC
CSVEGEFF
>TRBD2|many|TRBV4-3|TRBJ2-3
TGCGCCAGCAGCCAAGCTGCCCCGAGGGCGGGGGGCACAGATACGCAGTATTTT
CASSQAAPRAGGTDTQYF
>TRBD2|NA|TRBV29-1|TRBJ2-1
TGCAGCACCACTAGCGGGGGGGCGGGTAATGAGCAGTTCTTC
CSTTSGGAGNEQFF
>TRBD1|NA|TRBV29-1|TRBJ2-1
TGCAGCGTTGCAGGGACAGGGGCGGGCAATGAGCAGTTCTTC
CSVAGTGAGNEQFF
>TRBD2|many|TRBV9|TRBJ2-1
TGTGCCAGCAGCGTAGGTTCCAGCGGGGGGTTCAATGAGCAGTTCTTC
CASSVGSSGGFNEQFF
>TRBD1|NA|TRBV2|TRBJ1-2
TGTGCCAGCACTGGACAGGGGATGTGGGGCTACACCTTC
CASTGQGMWGYTF
>TRBD1|NA|TRBV29-1|TRBJ1-1
TGCAGCGTGTTAACCAGGGGGCGATACAATATTCAGAACACTGAAGCTTTCTTT
CSVLTRGRYNIQNTEAFF
>NA|many|TRBV7-2|TRBJ1-2
TGTGCCAGCAGCTTACCCGCTTATGGCTACACCTTC
CASSLPAYGYTF
>TRBD1|many|TRBV11-2|TRBJ2-7
TGTGCCAGCAGCTCAGACAGGGGAAAATACGAGCAGTACTTC
CASSSDRGKYEQYF
>NA|many|TRBV4-3|TRBJ2-5
TGCGCCAGCAGCCAAGACCCGACAGGCGGAGAGACCCAGTACTTC
CASSQDPTGGETQYF
>TRBD2|NA|TRBV5-1|TRBJ2-3
TGCGCCAGCAGCTCATACCAGGGACTAGCGGGGAACACAGATACGCAGTATTTT
CASSSYQGLAGNTDTQYF
>NA|NA|TRBV6-2/TRBV6-3|TRBJ2-6
TGTGCCAGCAGTCCCATAACAGGGAGTGGAGGGGCCAACGTCCTGACTTTC
CASSPITGSGGANVLTF
>NA|few|TRBV11-2|TRBJ2-5
TGTGCCAGCAGCCCGTTTGACAATACCCAAGAGACCCAGTACTTC
CASSPFDNTQETQYF
>TRBD1|NA|TRBV20-1|TRBJ1-3
TGCAGTGCTGTCCGGACAGGGTTCGGAAACACCATATATTTT
CSAVRTGFGNTIYF
>NA|few|TRBV5-1|TRBJ1-2
TGCGCCAGCAGCTTAGGCACGGGCATTGGCTATGGCTACACCTTC
CASSLGTGIGYGYTF
>TRBD1|NA|TRBV13|TRBJ2-7
TGCGCCAGCAGCCAAAATACCGGGACAGATGCAAACGAGCAGTACTTC
CASSQNTGTDANEQYF
>NA|many|TRBV27|TRBJ2-3
TGTGCCAGCAGTTTATCTTGGGGGGATACGCAGTATTTT
CASSLSWGDTQYF
>NA|many|TRBV20-1|TRBJ2-3
TGCAGTGGCGGGGCTAGCACAGATACGCAGTATTTT
CSGGASTDTQYF
>NA|NA|TRBV7-9|TRBJ2-3
TGTGCCGGATCGCGCACAGATACGCAGTATTTT
CAGSRTDTQYF
>TRBD1|few|TRBV25-1|TRBJ1-6
TGTGCCAGCAAGGACAGGGGAAGCTCACCCCTCCACTTT
CASKDRGSSPLHF
>NA|few|TRBV24-1|TRBJ2-3
TGTGCCACCAGTACAGGTTCTGTAGGTACGCAGTATTTT
CATSTGSVGTQYF
>NA|many|TRBV12-3/TRBV12-4|TRBJ2-1
TGTGCCAGCAGCCGGACTTTTGAGCAGTTCTTC
CASSRTFEQFF
>NA|many|TRBV27|TRBJ2-6
TGTGCCAGCAGTTTTGGACTTTTCGGCTCTGGGGCCAACGTCCTGACTTTC
CASSFGLFGSGANVLTF
>NA|many|TRBV10-3|TRBJ1-1
TGTGCCATCAGTGAGTCGATGGACCTCTCGAACACTGAAGCTTTCTTT
CAISESMDLSNTEAFF
>NA|NA|TRBV20-1|TRBJ1-1
TGCAGTGCTGAAAAACCGGGACGCAGAGGGAACACTGAAGCTTTCTTT
CSAEKPGRRGNTEAFF